A selection of T cell receptor beta chains follows, all from one sample in a study of identical twins. TCRdb processed the 5' RACE reads anew with MiXCR; each CDR3 protein has one entry. Seen here are about 200,000 distinct CDR3 sequences, 15% to 20% observed once, and the top ten hold around two fifths. In addition, the sample was reused for a study of T cells expressing NK-cell markers.

Sequenced sample: CD8+ T cells sorted from blood. These receptor sequences come from a woman in her late teens or twenties in good health. Both conserved end residues are part of each CDR3. D genes are given only for firm matches. Part of the rows lack a size; the others show once, few, many or a class for expanded clones.

v_call: TRBV7-9; clone_size: few; d_call: TRBD1; j_call: TRBJ2-7; cdr3_aa: CASSLSQGEWHEQYF; cdr3_nt: TGTGCCAGCAGCTTGTCACAGGGGGAATGGCACGAGCAGTACTTC
v_call: TRBV5-1; clone_size: few; d_call: -; j_call: TRBJ1-1; cdr3_aa: CASRTDLMNTEAFF; cdr3_nt: TGCGCCAGCAGAACGGACCTAATGAACACTGAAGCTTTCTTT
v_call: TRBV6-4; clone_size: few; d_call: TRBD2; j_call: TRBJ2-1; cdr3_aa: CASSVAGGSHNEQFF; cdr3_nt: TGTGCCAGCAGTGTGGCGGGAGGGTCTCACAATGAGCAGTTCTTC
v_call: TRBV5-6; clone_size: -; d_call: TRBD2; j_call: TRBJ2-7; cdr3_aa: CASSVLGRGAYEQYF; cdr3_nt: TGTGCCAGCAGCGTCCTTGGGCGGGGGGCCTACGAGCAGTACTTC
v_call: TRBV13; clone_size: few; d_call: TRBD1; j_call: TRBJ2-5; cdr3_aa: CASSPGTGGGETQYF; cdr3_nt: TGTGCCAGCAGCCCGGGGACAGGGGGCGGAGAGACCCAGTACTTC
v_call: TRBV7-2; clone_size: -; d_call: -; j_call: TRBJ2-5; cdr3_aa: CASSRREETQYF; cdr3_nt: TGTGCCAGCAGCCGCAGAGAAGAGACCCAGTACTTC
v_call: TRBV5-5; clone_size: few; d_call: TRBD1; j_call: TRBJ2-7; cdr3_aa: CASSLRGDRDSYEQYF; cdr3_nt: TGTGCCAGCAGCTTGAGGGGAGACCGGGACAGCTACGAGCAGTACTTC
v_call: TRBV15; clone_size: many; d_call: -; j_call: TRBJ2-3; cdr3_aa: CATSRSSTDTQYF; cdr3_nt: TGTGCCACCAGCAGATCTAGCACAGATACGCAGTATTTT
v_call: TRBV2; clone_size: few; d_call: TRBD2; j_call: TRBJ2-5; cdr3_aa: CASSGFGTSGQETQYF; cdr3_nt: TGTGCCAGCAGTGGGTTCGGGACTAGCGGGCAAGAGACCCAGTACTTC
v_call: TRBV5-1; clone_size: -; d_call: TRBD2; j_call: TRBJ2-2; cdr3_aa: CASSPPGGDTGELFF; cdr3_nt: TGCGCCAGCAGCCCCCCGGGAGGGGACACCGGGGAGCTGTTTTTT
v_call: TRBV4-1; clone_size: -; d_call: -; j_call: TRBJ2-7; cdr3_aa: CASSQGASDLYEQYF; cdr3_nt: TGCGCCAGCAGCCAAGGGGCTAGCGACCTCTACGAGCAGTACTTC
v_call: TRBV30; clone_size: -; d_call: TRBD2; j_call: TRBJ2-1; cdr3_aa: CAWSNASGVNEQFF; cdr3_nt: TGTGCCTGGAGTAACGCTAGCGGAGTCAATGAGCAGTTCTTC
v_call: TRBV11-3; clone_size: few; d_call: -; j_call: TRBJ2-1; cdr3_aa: CASSFFGVGNEQFF; cdr3_nt: TGTGCCAGCAGCTTTTTCGGAGTGGGGAATGAGCAGTTCTTC
v_call: TRBV5-1; clone_size: few; d_call: TRBD1; j_call: TRBJ2-7; cdr3_aa: CASSITGGGRYEQYF; cdr3_nt: TGCGCCAGCAGCATAACAGGGGGCGGGCGGTACGAGCAGTACTTC
v_call: TRBV4-2; clone_size: -; d_call: -; j_call: TRBJ2-1; cdr3_aa: CASSQDRGGHNEQFF; cdr3_nt: TGTGCCAGCAGCCAAGATCGCGGCGGACACAATGAGCAGTTCTTC
v_call: TRBV6-2/TRBV6-3; clone_size: -; d_call: -; j_call: TRBJ1-1; cdr3_aa: CASRPQGFTEAFF; cdr3_nt: TGTGCCAGCAGACCACAGGGTTTCACTGAAGCTTTCTTT
v_call: TRBV7-9; clone_size: -; d_call: -; j_call: TRBJ2-5; cdr3_aa: CASSPERIQETQYF; cdr3_nt: TGTGCCAGCAGCCCAGAGCGGATCCAAGAGACCCAGTACTTC
v_call: TRBV6-5; clone_size: many; d_call: TRBD1; j_call: TRBJ2-1; cdr3_aa: CASSWGQGYEQFF; cdr3_nt: TGTGCCAGCAGTTGGGGACAGGGGTATGAGCAGTTCTTC
v_call: TRBV21-1; clone_size: few; d_call: -; j_call: TRBJ2-1; cdr3_aa: CASARLAPSNEQFF; cdr3_nt: TGTGCCAGCGCCCGACTAGCGCCAAGCAATGAGCAGTTCTTC
v_call: TRBV7-9; clone_size: -; d_call: TRBD2; j_call: TRBJ2-7; cdr3_aa: CASSPPGLAIYEQYF; cdr3_nt: TGTGCCAGCAGCCCACCGGGACTAGCGATATACGAGCAGTACTTC
v_call: TRBV11-1; clone_size: -; d_call: TRBD2; j_call: TRBJ2-1; cdr3_aa: CASSPHPLAGVTYNEQFF; cdr3_nt: TGTGCCAGCAGCCCCCACCCTCTAGCGGGAGTTACCTACAATGAGCAGTTCTTC
v_call: TRBV7-9; clone_size: many; d_call: -; j_call: TRBJ1-6; cdr3_aa: CASTDTKEGGAGSPLHF; cdr3_nt: TGTGCCAGCACCGATACCAAGGAGGGGGGGGCAGGTTCACCCCTCCACTTT
v_call: TRBV9; clone_size: many; d_call: TRBD1; j_call: TRBJ2-2; cdr3_aa: CASSVADRGGDTGELFF; cdr3_nt: TGTGCCAGCAGCGTAGCTGACAGGGGTGGGGACACCGGGGAGCTGTTTTTT
v_call: TRBV4-3; clone_size: -; d_call: -; j_call: TRBJ2-7; cdr3_aa: CASSQVPGAHEQYF; cdr3_nt: TGCGCCAGCAGCCAAGTGCCGGGGGCCCACGAGCAGTACTTC
v_call: TRBV5-1; clone_size: -; d_call: TRBD1; j_call: TRBJ2-7; cdr3_aa: CASSLNGQGSRAPYF; cdr3_nt: TGCGCCAGCTCTCTGAACGGACAGGGTTCCCGCGCCCCTTACTTC
v_call: TRBV14; clone_size: -; d_call: -; j_call: TRBJ2-3; cdr3_aa: CASSQTHRGDTQYF; cdr3_nt: TGTGCCAGCAGCCAAACCCACCGAGGGGATACGCAGTATTTT
v_call: TRBV12-3/TRBV12-4; clone_size: few; d_call: -; j_call: TRBJ2-3; cdr3_aa: CASSSRPEGDTQYF; cdr3_nt: TGTGCCAGCAGTTCCCGGCCTGAAGGGGATACGCAGTATTTT
v_call: TRBV7-9; clone_size: many; d_call: -; j_call: TRBJ2-4; cdr3_aa: CASSPILAKNIQYF; cdr3_nt: TGTGCCAGCAGCCCAATTTTAGCCAAAAACATTCAGTACTTC
v_call: TRBV5-6; clone_size: -; d_call: -; j_call: TRBJ2-3; cdr3_aa: CASSSRGGQSTDTQYF; cdr3_nt: TGTGCCAGCAGCTCAAGAGGAGGTCAGAGCACAGATACGCAGTATTTT
v_call: TRBV7-8; clone_size: few; d_call: -; j_call: TRBJ2-7; cdr3_aa: CASSSFVRVSSYEQYF; cdr3_nt: TGTGCCAGCAGCTCCTTCGTCAGGGTTAGCTCCTACGAGCAGTACTTC
v_call: TRBV9; clone_size: few; d_call: TRBD2; j_call: TRBJ2-1; cdr3_aa: CASSPRGLAGSLPSNEQFF; cdr3_nt: TGTGCCAGCAGCCCCAGAGGACTAGCGGGAAGCCTTCCCTCCAATGAGCAGTTCTTC
v_call: TRBV6-2/TRBV6-3; clone_size: few; d_call: -; j_call: TRBJ2-2; cdr3_aa: CASSTLGTSTGELFF; cdr3_nt: TGTGCCAGCAGTACTCTCGGGACGTCCACCGGGGAGCTGTTTTTT
v_call: TRBV20-1; clone_size: -; d_call: -; j_call: TRBJ2-7; cdr3_aa: CSGAYEQYF; cdr3_nt: TGCAGTGGGGCCTACGAGCAGTACTTC
v_call: TRBV20-1; clone_size: -; d_call: -; j_call: TRBJ2-4; cdr3_aa: CSALEGAKNIQYF; cdr3_nt: TGCAGTGCTTTGGAGGGGGCCAAAAACATTCAGTACTTC
v_call: TRBV12-3/TRBV12-4; clone_size: few; d_call: -; j_call: TRBJ2-4; cdr3_aa: CASSPQGPKNIQYF; cdr3_nt: TGTGCCAGCAGTCCCCAGGGTCCCAAAAACATTCAGTACTTC
v_call: TRBV6-2/TRBV6-3; clone_size: -; d_call: TRBD2; j_call: TRBJ2-1; cdr3_aa: CASSYSPTSGKGMNEQFF; cdr3_nt: TGTGCCAGCAGTTACTCTCCGACTAGCGGGAAAGGAATGAATGAGCAGTTCTTC
v_call: TRBV9; clone_size: few; d_call: -; j_call: TRBJ2-6; cdr3_aa: CASSVDSGANVLTF; cdr3_nt: TGTGCCAGCAGCGTTGACTCTGGGGCCAACGTCCTGACTTTC
v_call: TRBV12-3/TRBV12-4; clone_size: few; d_call: TRBD1; j_call: TRBJ1-1; cdr3_aa: CASKRGLTEAFF; cdr3_nt: TGTGCCAGCAAAAGGGGGCTCACTGAAGCTTTCTTT
v_call: TRBV9; clone_size: -; d_call: TRBD2; j_call: TRBJ2-1; cdr3_aa: CASSGRLAENYNEQFF; cdr3_nt: TGTGCCAGCAGCGGAAGACTAGCGGAAAATTACAATGAGCAGTTCTTC
v_call: TRBV7-2; clone_size: few; d_call: -; j_call: TRBJ1-1; cdr3_aa: CASSFWGNEAFF; cdr3_nt: TGTGCCAGCAGCTTCTGGGGAAACGAAGCTTTCTTT
v_call: TRBV20-1; clone_size: -; d_call: -; j_call: TRBJ1-2; cdr3_aa: CSARDRRDNYGYTF; cdr3_nt: TGCAGTGCTAGAGATCGTAGAGATAACTATGGCTACACCTTC
v_call: TRBV7-6; clone_size: -; d_call: TRBD2; j_call: TRBJ2-5; cdr3_aa: CASSPYRLAPGETQYF; cdr3_nt: TGTGCCAGCAGCCCATATAGACTAGCCCCCGGAGAGACCCAGTACTTC
v_call: TRBV7-9; clone_size: -; d_call: -; j_call: TRBJ2-2; cdr3_aa: CASSFNAQGDTGELFF; cdr3_nt: TGTGCCAGCAGCTTTAATGCACAGGGTGACACCGGGGAGCTGTTTTTT
v_call: TRBV20-1; clone_size: few; d_call: -; j_call: TRBJ1-2; cdr3_aa: CSARDSLNYGYTF; cdr3_nt: TGCAGTGCTAGGGACAGCCTCAACTATGGCTACACCTTC
v_call: TRBV12-3/TRBV12-4; clone_size: many; d_call: -; j_call: TRBJ2-2; cdr3_aa: CASSFLAGELFF; cdr3_nt: TGTGCCAGCAGTTTTTTGGCCGGGGAGCTGTTTTTT